This is a list of T cell receptor beta chains from one sample in a study of T cell responses to AZD1222 COVID-19 vaccine. Libraries were prepared by immunoSEQ multiplex PCR; TCRdb keeps only in-frame clonotypes and omits some of them. The data hold some 42,000 clones, with approximately 80% observed a single time. The starting material was peripheral blood, obtained 28 days after the second AZD1222 dose. The receptors originated from an adult who received the AZD1222 COVID-19 vaccine. Each CDR3 is given with its conserved first and last residue. Fields, in order: V gene, J gene, clone size, CDR3 protein. Part of the rows lack a size; the others show once, few, many or a class for expanded clones.

V gene: TRBV9
J gene: TRBJ2-2
clone size: NA
CDR3 protein: CASSVAGRELFF

V gene: TRBV12-5
J gene: TRBJ2-6
clone size: NA
CDR3 protein: CASGFVAAGANVLTF

V gene: TRBV11-2
J gene: TRBJ1-1
clone size: NA
CDR3 protein: CASSSRQFEAFF

V gene: TRBV4-1
J gene: TRBJ1-1
clone size: NA
CDR3 protein: CASSQDQGRITEAFF

V gene: TRBV20-1
J gene: TRBJ1-3
clone size: NA
CDR3 protein: CSARVGRPIYF

V gene: TRBV6-5
J gene: TRBJ1-6
clone size: NA
CDR3 protein: CATLGQGGKNSPLHF

V gene: TRBV27
J gene: TRBJ1-1
clone size: NA
CDR3 protein: CASIALTVAGGTEAFF

V gene: TRBV7-5
J gene: TRBJ2-5
clone size: NA
CDR3 protein: CARSLPFGPETQYF

V gene: TRBV19
J gene: TRBJ1-6
clone size: NA
CDR3 protein: CASSIRGRGSLDSPLHF

V gene: TRBV27
J gene: TRBJ2-5
clone size: medium-sized
CDR3 protein: CASSHRGEETQYF

V gene: TRBV3-1/TRBV3-2
J gene: TRBJ1-6
clone size: NA
CDR3 protein: CASSQLRRGNSPLHF

V gene: TRBV19
J gene: TRBJ2-2
clone size: NA
CDR3 protein: CATPGGPNTGELFF

V gene: TRBV5-1
J gene: TRBJ2-7
clone size: NA
CDR3 protein: CASSTTTVGEQYF

V gene: TRBV5-6
J gene: TRBJ1-1
clone size: NA
CDR3 protein: CASRPGRPSTEAFF

V gene: TRBV5-6
J gene: TRBJ1-4
clone size: NA
CDR3 protein: CASSLGRNEKLFF

V gene: TRBV6-5
J gene: TRBJ2-7
clone size: NA
CDR3 protein: CAIPGRGAEEQYF

V gene: TRBV29-1
J gene: TRBJ1-2
clone size: NA
CDR3 protein: CSEAGTGAGGYTF

V gene: TRBV19
J gene: TRBJ1-5
clone size: NA
CDR3 protein: CASSSTGTGGRSNQPQHF

V gene: TRBV7-9
J gene: TRBJ2-7
clone size: NA
CDR3 protein: CASSLGTGTYEQYF

V gene: TRBV19
J gene: TRBJ2-3
clone size: once
CDR3 protein: CAIGGTDTQYF

V gene: TRBV5-1
J gene: TRBJ2-7
clone size: once
CDR3 protein: CASSLWASALPEQYF

V gene: TRBV30
J gene: TRBJ1-1
clone size: few
CDR3 protein: CAWSSPGLSTF